A selection of T cell receptor beta chains follows, all from one sample in a study of blood T cells in healthy people across ages. TCRdb passed the 5' RACE reads through MiXCR, listing each CDR3 protein once. In the table there are about 1,000,000 distinct CDR3 sequences, roughly 45% of which are singletons. The sequenced material came from blood. The source of these receptors is a woman aged 55-70 years in good health. The CDR3 runs from the conserved cysteine through the conserved F or W. The order of the fields is J gene, clone size, D gene, V gene, CDR3 DNA, CDR3 protein. D genes are given only for firm matches. Rows give clone size only sometimes, using once, few, many, or a class for an expanded clone.

TRBJ1-5	.	.	TRBV30	TGTGCCTGGAGTGTACGGGCTCGTAACAATCAGCCCCAGCATTTT	CAWSVRARNNQPQHF
TRBJ2-1	.	.	TRBV11-1	TGTGCCAGCAGCCCACCCCAGATCCAGAATGAGCAGTTCTTC	CASSPPQIQNEQFF
TRBJ2-5	many	TRBD2	TRBV29-1	TGCAGCGTTGGGACGGGACTAGCGGAGGGGACCCAGTACTTC	CSVGTGLAEGTQYF
TRBJ2-3	.	.	TRBV7-2	TGTGCCAGCAGCTTAAGGCGGGACCGGGCAGATACGCAGTATTTT	CASSLRRDRADTQYF
TRBJ2-4	.	.	TRBV2	TGTGCCAGCAGTGGGTCTGGCGGTAGCATTCAGTACTTC	CASSGSGGSIQYF
TRBJ2-1	.	.	TRBV6-5	TGTGCCAGCAGTTACTCCTGGCTAGACAATGAGCAGTTCTTC	CASSYSWLDNEQFF
TRBJ2-3	.	.	TRBV9	TGTGCCAGCAGCCCCAGACACAGAGGGAGGGATACGCAGTATTTT	CASSPRHRGRDTQYF
TRBJ2-3	few	TRBD2	TRBV20-1	TGCAGTGAAGGAGGCGGGAGTGGCACAGATACGCAGTATTTT	CSEGGGSGTDTQYF
TRBJ2-5	.	TRBD2	TRBV6-6	TGTGCCAGCAGTGCCCTAGCGGGAGTTGGGGAGACCCAGTACTTC	CASSALAGVGETQYF
TRBJ2-1	few	.	TRBV27	TGTGCCAGCAGTAAAGGGGTCAATGAGCAGTTCTTC	CASSKGVNEQFF
TRBJ1-1	.	.	TRBV5-6	TGTGCCAGCAGCTTGGGGGTCTACAACACTGAAGCTTTCTTT	CASSLGVYNTEAFF
TRBJ2-1	.	.	TRBV6-4	TGTGCCAGCAGTGACCATGCGGGGTCCTACAATGAGCAGTTCTTC	CASSDHAGSYNEQFF
TRBJ1-1	few	TRBD1	TRBV9	TGTGCCAGCAGCGTAGACGGGACAGGGAACACTGAAGCTTTCTTT	CASSVDGTGNTEAFF
TRBJ2-5	.	.	TRBV28	TGTGCCAGCAGCGCAGTCAGTGAGACCCAGTACTTC	CASSAVSETQYF
TRBJ1-1	few	.	TRBV10-3	TGTGCCATAGGGGCAGCGAACACTGAAGCTTTCTTT	CAIGAANTEAFF
TRBJ1-1	few	TRBD1	TRBV5-1	TGCGCCAGCAGGACGAGACAGGGCGCGAACACTGAAGCTTTCTTT	CASRTRQGANTEAFF
TRBJ2-7	.	TRBD1	TRBV2	TGTGCCAGCAGTCTACAGGGGAAAGCGAACTACGAGCAGTACTTC	CASSLQGKANYEQYF
TRBJ2-7	few	.	TRBV10-3	TGTGCCATCAGTGGGGCAACCTACGAGCAGTACTTC	CAISGATYEQYF
TRBJ2-7	.	TRBD2	TRBV29-1	TGCAGCGCTGGGACTACCCTCTACGAGCAGTACTTC	CSAGTTLYEQYF
TRBJ2-1	.	.	TRBV7-9	TGTGCCAGCAGCTTAGGCGGGGCTAGCCTCGAGCAGTTCTTC	CASSLGGASLEQFF
TRBJ2-7	.	.	TRBV5-1	TGCGCCAGCAGCTTGAGTCAGGAGGGCTTCAACGAGCAGTACTTC	CASSLSQEGFNEQYF
TRBJ2-7	.	.	TRBV5-1	TGCGCCAGCAGCTCAGGACTCCGACCCGACGAGCAGTACTTC	CASSSGLRPDEQYF
TRBJ2-7	.	.	TRBV27	TGTGCCAGCAGTTTACAGGCACTGGGGGGGGCAACCTACGAGCAGTACTTC	CASSLQALGGATYEQYF
TRBJ2-1	.	TRBD1	TRBV5-1	TGCGCCGGCAGCTTGGGACAGGGTCTTGAGCAGTTCTTC	CAGSLGQGLEQFF
TRBJ2-1	.	.	TRBV30	TGTGCCTGGAGTGTAGGCGGACTTATTGACAATGAGCAGTTCTTC	CAWSVGGLIDNEQFF
TRBJ2-5	.	.	TRBV24-1	TGTGCCACCAGTGATTTCCAGCAGGGAACCTACAATGAGCAGTACTTC	CATSDFQQGTYNEQYF
TRBJ2-4	.	.	TRBV28	TGTGCCAGCACTCCCCGGCTAGCGTATTCTCCTACGAAGCAGTACTTC	CASTPRLAYSPTKQYF
TRBJ2-7	.	.	TRBV29-1	TGCAGCGTTAGGGAGTCTTGGAACCGAGGGCAGTACTTC	CSVRESWNRGQYF
TRBJ2-1	.	TRBD2	TRBV13	TGTGCCAGTACAAGGGGGACTAGCGGGGGTTCGGGTGAGCAGTTCTTC	CASTRGTSGGSGEQFF
TRBJ2-3	few	TRBD2	TRBV12-3/TRBV12-4	TGTGCCACCCGGAGCGGGAGGGGAGATACGCAGTATTTT	CATRSGRGDTQYF
TRBJ2-5	.	.	TRBV14	TGTGCCAGCAGCCAAGGTGGACTGACCCAGTACTTC	CASSQGGLTQYF
TRBJ2-7	.	.	TRBV4-2	TGTGCCAGCAGCCAAGAGCGGGGAGGTCCCTACGAGCAGTACTTC	CASSQERGGPYEQYF
TRBJ2-6	many	.	TRBV20-1	TGCAGTGTGCCGACAGACGGATCCTCTGGGGCCAACGTCCTGACTTTC	CSVPTDGSSGANVLTF
TRBJ2-5	.	.	TRBV29-1	TGCAGCGTTGAAGTCCGGGACGTCCAGTACTTC	CSVEVRDVQYF
TRBJ2-3	.	TRBD2	TRBV6-1	TGTGCCAGCAGTGAACTAGCGGGAGATGTGGCAGATACGCAGTATTTT	CASSELAGDVADTQYF
TRBJ2-3	.	TRBD2	TRBV20-1	TGCAGTGCTAGAGATGTGGCGGGAGGAGGGGACACAGATACGCAGTATTTT	CSARDVAGGGDTDTQYF
TRBJ2-7	few	.	TRBV24-1	TGTGCCACCAGTGATTCCGGGGCGATACCCTACGAGCAGTACTTC	CATSDSGAIPYEQYF
TRBJ2-7	.	TRBD2	TRBV13	TGTGCCAGCAGCTTCGCCAAACTAGCGAAATCCTACGAGCAGTACTTC	CASSFAKLAKSYEQYF
TRBJ2-7	.	.	TRBV29-1	TGCAGCGTTGAATGGGACTCCTACGAGCAGTACTTC	CSVEWDSYEQYF
TRBJ2-2	.	TRBD1	TRBV2	TGTGCCAGCAGTGATACAATGACAGGGTCGAGCACCGGGGAGCTGTTTTTT	CASSDTMTGSSTGELFF
TRBJ1-1	.	.	TRBV6-5	TGTGCCACCCTGGCGGGGTTTGAAGCTTTCTTT	CATLAGFEAFF
TRBJ1-2	.	.	TRBV2	TGTGCCAGCAGTGAATGGGTGAGCGGCTACACCTTC	CASSEWVSGYTF
TRBJ2-1	few	TRBD2	TRBV4-1	TGCGCCAGCAGCCAAGAAACGGGAGGGATGAATGAGCAGTTCTTC	CASSQETGGMNEQFF
TRBJ2-1	.	TRBD1	TRBV27	TGTGCCAGCAGCCCACAGGGACAGACCCCTTACAATGAGCAGTTCTTC	CASSPQGQTPYNEQFF
TRBJ1-2	.	TRBD1	TRBV7-8	TGTGCCAGCAGACCCGCCCGGACAGGGGATTCGGGCTATGGCTACACCTTC	CASRPARTGDSGYGYTF
TRBJ2-7	.	.	TRBV30	TGTGCCGGGATCGTGAGGGGCGAGCAGTACTTC	CAGIVRGEQYF
TRBJ2-3	.	.	TRBV5-5	TGTGCCAGCAGCTATCAGTCAGATACGCAGTATTTT	CASSYQSDTQYF
TRBJ2-3	.	.	TRBV5-4	TGTGCCAGCAGCCCCCTGAGACACAACGCAGATACGCAGTATTTT	CASSPLRHNADTQYF
TRBJ2-5	.	.	TRBV5-1	TGCGCCAGCAGCTTTACAGGGTTGGGAGAGACCCAGTACTTC	CASSFTGLGETQYF
TRBJ2-5	.	.	TRBV21-1	TGTGCCAGCAGCAAAGCGGACAGGGGGGAACAAGAGACCCAGTACTTC	CASSKADRGEQETQYF
TRBJ2-1	few	.	TRBV10-3	TGTGCCATCAGTGCAACCGCTGAGCAGTTCTTC	CAISATAEQFF
TRBJ2-7	.	TRBD2	TRBV5-6	TGTGCCAGCAGGGTAGCGGGAGTCAACTACGAGCAGTACTTC	CASRVAGVNYEQYF
TRBJ1-2	.	.	TRBV5-1	TGCGCCAGCAGCTTGAGGGACAAGGTTACTCCAAACTATGGCTACACCTTC	CASSLRDKVTPNYGYTF
TRBJ1-1	.	.	TRBV5-1	TGCGCCAGCAGCTTGAAGTGGCAAGGGATCCCCACTGAAGCTTTCTTT	CASSLKWQGIPTEAFF
TRBJ2-3	few	TRBD2	TRBV20-1	TGCAGTGCTAGAGTCGTATCAGGAGCGGGAGCAGATACGCAGTATTTT	CSARVVSGAGADTQYF
TRBJ1-2	.	.	TRBV3-1	TGTGCCACTTCACACTTGGCTGGCTACACCTTC	CATSHLAGYTF
TRBJ2-7	.	.	TRBV6-2/TRBV6-3	TGTGCCAGCAATCTGGATTTGGGATACGAGCAGTACTTC	CASNLDLGYEQYF
TRBJ2-7	.	TRBD2	TRBV5-1	TGCGCCAGCAGCTTGCGGCGACTAGCGGGCACCTACGAGCAGTACTTC	CASSLRRLAGTYEQYF
TRBJ2-7	.	TRBD1	TRBV10-3	TGTGCCATCAGTGAGGGTGACAGGGGACGCGAGCAGTACTTC	CAISEGDRGREQYF